The 8 T cell receptor beta chains given below trace back to one sample, sequenced in a study of beta chain features in type 1 diabetes. Study findings and constraints: All four CD4+ subsets from Type 1 diabetes patients carried moderately but significantly shorter TCRB CDR3s.

No antigen has been identified for these receptors. The study reverse transcribed the entire isolated RNA, so it sequenced expressed TCRB transcripts. This table comes from immunoSEQ multiplex PCR, and its TCRdb copy is limited to in-frame clones, with some not included. The table records a few hundred thousand clones, about 14% of them present only once. The sequenced sample consisted of naive CD4+ T cells from blood. The origin of the receptors is a woman under 30 with type 1 diabetes.

This clone has just a few counts. Within the sample, other DNA sequences also encode this same CDR3. The chain has TRBV19 and TRBJ2-1, with 12 bases aligning to TRBD2. The V gene's germline CDR1 is LNHDA and CDR2 SQIVND (reference sequence). This CDR3 comprises 15 residues. V shed 4 bases, J shed 7 bases, and the junction held 5 bases outside the gene matches. The CDR3 loop is CASSTTSGSRNEQFF. In nucleotides, the CDR3 is TGTGCCAGTAGTACGACTAGCGGGAGTCGGAATGAGCAGTTCTTC.

This chain joins TRBV25-1 and TRBJ2-2; D is perhaps TRBD1 (6 bases). The CDR3 extends over 15 amino acids. The germline gives CDR1 MGHDK, CDR2 SYGVNS. Trimming removed 5 bases at V and 1 base at J, with 11 bases between. The CDR3 DNA reads TGTGCCAGCAGTTATGGGGGCTGGAACACCGGGGAGCTGTTTTTT. It encodes CASSYGGWNTGELFF.

The chain is built from TRBV5-1 and TRBJ2-7; TRBD1 matches at 7 bases. Per the germline V gene, CDR1 is SGHRS and CDR2 is YFSETQ. This CDR3 contains 15 residues. V shed 0 bases, J shed 4 bases, and the junction held 7 bases outside the gene matches. The CDR3 spells CASSLDDRAPYEQYF. CDR3 nucleotides: TGCGCCAGCAGCTTGGATGACAGGGCCCCTTACGAGCAGTACTTC. Combining the CDR3 with reference TRBV5-1 and TRBJ2-7 gives the whole variable domain KAGVTQTPRYLIKTRGQQVTLSCSPISGHRSVSWYQQTPGQGLQFLFEYFSETQRNKGNFPGRFSGRQFSNSRSEMNVSTLELGDSALYLCASSLDDRAPYEQYFGPGTRLTVT.

In its sample, this clone was seen a few times. The rearrangement uses TRBV11-2 and TRBJ2-4, with 8 bases aligning to TRBD2. CDR1 is SGHAT and CDR2 is FQNNGV in the germline V gene. The CDR3 extends over 19 amino acids. V dropped 3 bases and J dropped 0; count of bases not matched to a gene: 13. The CDR3 is CASSFEIAGPRLAKNIQYF. CDR3 coding DNA: TGTGCCAGCAGCTTTGAAATAGCGGGACCCAGACTAGCCAAAAACATTCAGTACTTC.

The chain is built from TRBV5-1 and TRBJ2-1, with 8 nucleotides matching TRBD1. Germline CDR1 and CDR2: SGHRS and YFSETQ. The CDR3 consists of 16 residues. The V gene end was trimmed by 2 bases and the J gene end by 5 bases; junction bases not matched to a gene: 9. This CDR3 reads CASSLTPGQANNEQFF. DNA for the CDR3: TGCGCCAGCAGCTTAACACCGGGACAGGCTAACAATGAGCAGTTCTTC.

CDR3 nucleotide sequence: TGTGCCTTTTCCGAGGACCGGGGGAGGGAGCAGTACTTC. Encoded protein: CAFSEDRGREQYF. The chain couples TRBV30 to TRBJ2-7; the D gene is possibly TRBD2 (6 bases). The CDR3 is 13 amino acids. Germline V gives CDR1 GTSNPN, CDR2 SVGIG (reference sequence). V lost 7 bases, J lost 7 bases, and 20 bases lay in between.

The chain recombines TRBV7-2 with TRBJ2-1; D is perhaps TRBD2 (6 bases). The germline gives CDR1 SGHTA, CDR2 FQGNSA. The V and J ends lost 1 base and 14 bases respectively, with 12 bases between them. The length of the CDR3 is 12 residues. The CDR3 is CASSLGGGREFF. Here the CDR3 DNA reads TGTGCCAGCAGCTTAGGAGGAGGGCGAGAGTTCTTC.

The rearrangement uses TRBV5-1 and TRBJ2-4; 7 nucleotides align to TRBD1. V gave up 0 bases and J gave up 7 bases; unmatched junction bases: 7. The CDR3 covers 15 residues. Germline values: CDR1 SGHRS, CDR2 YFSETQ. The CDR3 is CASSLAERGQNIQYF. CDR3 coding DNA: TGCGCCAGCAGCTTGGCCGAAAGGGGGCAGAACATTCAGTACTTC.